This TCR beta chain was obtained from a study of molecular identifiers for immune sequencing clone quantification. Each CDR3 protein gets one entry after TCRdb re-called the PCR reads with MiXCR. The repertoire has about 65,000 distinct CDR3 sequences, approximately 17% of them found once; the top ten carry 1.5% to 1.8%. The CDR3 length is 13 residues. Germline V gene lookup returns CDR1 SGHAT and CDR2 FQDESV (reference sequence). V shed 0 bases, J shed 8 bases, and the junction held 2 bases outside the gene matches. This chain uses TRBV11-1 with TRBJ2-7; TRBD2 matches 9 bases. This sequence was found in a human donor in good health. Some libraries in this study had Jurkat cell RNA spiked in. Sequenced input: naive CD8+ T cells from blood, with Jurkat cell RNA spiked in. The sample's subset: FACS-sorted CD8+CD4-CCR7+CD45RA+ naive T cells. The CDR3 DNA is TGTGCCAGCAGCTTAGCAGCGGGAGGCAAGCAGTACTTC. Residues: CASSLAAGGKQYF. Filled out from reference TRBV11-1 and TRBJ2-7, the complete variable domain reads EAEVAQSPRYKITEKSQAVAFWCDPISGHATLYWYRQILGQGPELLVQFQDESVVDDSQLPKDRFSAERLKGVDSTLKIQPAELGDSAMYLCASSLAAGGKQYFGPGTRLTVT.